Each of the 27 T cell receptor beta chains below was sequenced from the same sample in a study of shared clonotypes between healthy human individuals. TCRdb keeps only in-frame clones here, not all; method: immunoSEQ multiplex PCR. The sample lists millions of clones; 95% were seen once. Material for sequencing was naive CD4+ T cells sorted from blood. Subset defined: CD45RA+ positively selected. These receptors came from a young man in good health.

Only one count was recorded for this clone. The V and J genes are TRBV2 and TRBJ1-3; 7 nucleotides match TRBD1. Losses at the gene ends were 6 bases for V and 0 bases for J; bases not matched to a gene: 14. This CDR3 has 18 amino acids. Germline CDR1 is SNHLY and CDR2 is FYNNEI. The CDR3 loop is CASSQRGQAFYSGNTIYF. CDR3 bases: TGTGCCAGCAGCCAACGAGGACAGGCTTTTTACTCTGGAAACACCATATATTTT.

The V and J genes are TRBV6-5 and TRBJ1-5; TRBD1 might be the D (5 bases). The length of the CDR3 is 13 residues. CDR1 MNHEY and CDR2 SVGAGI come from the germline V gene. V lost 7 bases to trimming and J lost 7 bases, with 14 bases between them. The CDR3 here is CASMGQRGQPQHF. The CDR3 nucleotides are TGTGCCAGCATGGGGCAACGAGGGCAGCCCCAGCATTTT.

V gene TRBV10-3 combines with J gene TRBJ1-1, with TRBD1 as a possible D gene (5 bases). V shed 6 bases and J shed 1 base, with 15 bases lying between them. This CDR3 is built from 15 residues. CDR1 and CDR2 from the germline V gene are ENHRY and SYGVKD. The CDR3 DNA sequence: TGTGCCATCAGACCGACAGTATCGACGAACACTGAAGCTTTCTTT. Encoded protein: CAIRPTVSTNTEAFF.

The chain has TRBV5-6 and TRBJ2-4, with D possibly being TRBD2 (6 bases). This CDR3 is 17 amino acids long. V lost 4 bases to trimming and J lost 0 bases, with 17 bases between them. In germline, CDR1 is SGHDT, CDR2 YYEEEE. The CDR3 is CASSLPSMGLAKNIQYF. The CDR3 bases are TGTGCCAGCAGCCTCCCGTCTATGGGACTAGCCAAAAACATTCAGTACTTC.

The CDR3: CASSPARQVDSGNTIYF. In DNA form, the CDR3 reads TGTGCCAGCTCACCTGCCCGACAGGTCGACTCTGGAAACACCATATATTTT. The rearrangement links TRBV18 to TRBJ1-3, with D perhaps TRBD1 (6 bases). Trimming shortened V by 3 bases and J by 0 bases, and 15 bases separated the two germline ends. Germline CDR1 KGHSH, CDR2 LQKENI. This CDR3 has 17 amino acids.

The rearrangement uses TRBV10-1 and TRBJ2-4, with a tentative D call TRBD2 (6 bases). The CDR3 spans 18 residues. Trimming cost V 0 bases and J 0 bases, with 15 bases left between them. Germline values: CDR1 WNHNN, CDR2 SYGVQD (reference sequence). The CDR3 bases are TGCGCCAGCAGTGAGTCGAGGCTAGCGCCGATAGCCAAAAACATTCAGTACTTC. It translates to CASSESRLAPIAKNIQYF.

This clone was counted at least ten times. The same CDR3 is also encoded by other DNA sequences in this sample. The J gene is TRBJ1-1, the V gene TRBV19; D is unresolved. V was clipped by 2 bases and J by 1 base, with 8 bases between them. Germline CDR1 reads LNHDA; CDR2 reads SQIVND (reference sequence). This CDR3 has 14 residues. CDR3 loop: CASSISSRNTEAFF. The CDR3 bases are TGTGCCAGTAGTATAAGCTCTAGGAACACTGAAGCTTTCTTT.

The genes are TRBV6-6 and TRBJ2-2, with 7 bases identical to TRBD1. Per the germline V gene, CDR1 is MNHNY and CDR2 is SVGAGI (reference sequence). J gave up 5 bases and V 4 bases, and 4 bases lay outside the gene matches. The CDR3 covers 14 residues. In nucleotides, the CDR3 is TGTGCCAGCAGTTCCGCAGGGGGAACCGGGGAGCTGTTTTTT. Protein sequence: CASSSAGGTGELFF.

This clone was seen just once. This rearrangement joins TRBV2 to TRBJ1-1; no reliable D call. The CDR3 loop spans 13 amino acids. Trimming shortened V by 3 bases and J by 1 base, and 6 bases separated the two germline ends. The germline V gene encodes CDR1 SNHLY and CDR2 FYNNEI. The CDR3 region is CASSEEKNTEAFF. CDR3 in DNA: TGTGCCAGCAGTGAGGAGAAGAACACTGAAGCTTTCTTT.

The rearrangement joins TRBV12-1 to TRBJ1-5. TRBV12-1 is a known pseudogene. The length of the CDR3 is 14 residues. The CDR3 is CASSFLEGNQPQHF. The CDR3 bases are TGTGCCAGCAGCTTTCTCGAGGGCAATCAGCCCCAGCATTTT.

Details on this clone: This sequence is one base from a far larger clone and is likely a read error. The sample has other DNA sequences that encode this CDR3 too. The CDR3 spells CASSFEETQYF. Written as DNA, the CDR3 is TGCGCCAGCAGCTTCGAAGAGACCCAGTACTTC. The rearrangement links TRBV5-1 to TRBJ2-5; no firm D call. The length of the CDR3 is 11 residues. Germline CDR1 and CDR2: SGHRS and YFSETQ. Trimming removed 2 bases at V and 3 bases at J, with 2 bases between.

A note on this clone: Just one base apart from a much larger clone, this may be a read error. The sample has other DNA sequences that encode this CDR3 too. The chain uses TRBV5-1 and TRBJ2-7; D may be TRBD1 (5 bases). Germline values: CDR1 SGHRS, CDR2 YFSETQ. CDR3 length equals 12 residues. V was pared by 4 bases and J by 3 bases, with 8 bases between. Here the CDR3 reads CASSRDSYEQYF. Here the CDR3 DNA reads TGCGCCAGCAGCCGAGACAGCTACGAGCAGTACTTC.

This clone came up once. As DNA, the CDR3 is TGTGCCAGCAGTTTGAGGGACAGAAAAAGCACAGATACGCAGTATTTT. Encoded protein: CASSLRDRKSTDTQYF. The chain uses TRBV28 and TRBJ2-3; TRBD1 matches 7 bases. The V gene end was trimmed by 3 bases and the J gene end by 0 bases; junction bases not matched to a gene: 6. This CDR3 has 16 amino acids. From germline, CDR1 is MDHEN and CDR2 SYDVKM.

This clone has a handful of counts. The chain is built from TRBV6-1 and TRBJ1-5; D perhaps matches TRBD1 (6 bases). Germline V gene sequence: CDR1 MNHNS, CDR2 SASEGT. The length of the CDR3 is 15 residues. V was pared by 7 bases and J by 5 bases, with 18 bases between. This chain's CDR3 is CASKLIGGVDQPQHF. In nucleotides, the CDR3 is TGTGCCAGCAAGTTAATCGGGGGCGTGGATCAGCCCCAGCATTTT.

Only one count was recorded for this clone. The J gene is TRBJ2-7, the V gene TRBV7-2; 11 positions agree with TRBD2. The J segment lost 6 bases and the V segment lost 5 bases, leaving 6 bases of the junction unmatched. Germline assignment: CDR1 SGHTA and CDR2 FQGNSA. The CDR3 runs to 14 residues. Here the CDR3 DNA reads TGTGCCAGCAGCCTGGGTAGCGGGAGGGCCGAGCAGTACTTC. Residues: CASSLGSGRAEQYF. Complete variable domain (other parts from reference TRBV7-2 and TRBJ2-7): GAGVSQSPSNKVTEKGKDVELRCDPISGHTALYWYRQSLGQGLEFLIYFQGNSAPDKSGLPSDRFSAERTGGSVSTLTIQRTQQEDSAVYLCASSLGSGRAEQYFGPGTRLTVT.

In its sample, this clone was seen once. CDR3 in amino acids: CASSPVAGLFSTDTQYF. The CDR3 bases are TGTGCCAGCAGCCCCGTGGCAGGGTTGTTTAGCACAGATACGCAGTATTTT. The chain has TRBV7-2 and TRBJ2-3; TRBD1 is a possible D gene (5 bases). Deletions cut 5 bases from V and 0 bases from J, with 18 bases between. This CDR3 has 17 amino acids. CDR1 and CDR2 (germline): SGHTA, FQGNSA.

This chain connects TRBV28 to TRBJ2-7, with 8 bases fitting TRBD1. This CDR3 comprises 14 residues. Germline V lookup: CDR1 MDHEN, CDR2 SYDVKM. With V trimmed by 7 bases and J by 2 bases, 7 bases remained unmatched. In DNA, the CDR3 is TGTGCCAGCAACCCCGGGACAGGTCCCTACGAGCAGTACTTC. It encodes CASNPGTGPYEQYF.

The chain combines TRBV5-1 with TRBJ2-2, with D hard to call. CDR3 length: 15 residues. The germline CDR1 and CDR2 sequences are SGHRS and YFSETQ. Trimming cost V 5 bases and J 5 bases, with 16 bases left between them. CDR3 DNA sequence: TGCGCCAGCAGTGACGTTGGCACCTTGACCGGGGAGCTGTTTTTT. Translating gives CASSDVGTLTGELFF.

This rearrangement joins TRBV10-3 to TRBJ2-2; perhaps TRBD2 as D (6 bases). CDR1 ENHRY and CDR2 SYGVKD come from the germline V gene. V lost 7 bases, J lost 7 bases, and 13 bases lay in between. This CDR3 is built from 13 residues. The CDR3 here is CAINPGGVGELFF. The CDR3 DNA reads TGTGCCATCAACCCAGGAGGGGTCGGGGAGCTGTTTTTT.

The V gene is TRBV9, the J gene TRBJ2-5; D is unclear. Per germline, CDR1 SGDLS and CDR2 YYNGEE. V gave up 0 bases and J gave up 5 bases, with 14 bases separating them. The CDR3 is made up of 15 amino acids. The CDR3 loop reads CASSVEGTLWETQYF. The CDR3 DNA reads TGTGCCAGCAGCGTAGAAGGCACCCTGTGGGAGACCCAGTACTTC.

The chain is built from TRBV6-1 and TRBJ1-6, with D maybe TRBD1 (5 bases). CDR1 and CDR2 from the germline V gene are MNHNS and SASEGT. Between the trimmed V and J ends, which lost 11 bases and 9 bases, there was a span of 14 bases. The CDR3 consists of 12 residues. CDR3 amino acids: CAVSRGRSPLHF. For the CDR3, the DNA is TGTGCCGTCTCAAGGGGACGTTCACCCCTCCACTTT.

This clone was found once. The rearrangement joins TRBV5-4 to TRBJ1-1; D possibly corresponds to TRBD1 (5 bases). Trimming pared 2 bases from V and 2 bases from J, leaving 10 bases between. Germline V CDR1 and CDR2: SGHNT, YYREEE (reference sequence). The CDR3 runs to 14 residues. The CDR3 DNA reads TGTGCCAGCAGCTTAGGGGCCCTCAACACTGAAGCTTTCTTT. This encodes CASSLGALNTEAFF.

This clone was counted once. The chain combines TRBV5-1 with TRBJ1-6; TRBD1 matches 10 bases. CDR1 and CDR2 from the germline V gene are SGHRS and YFSETQ. J gave up 7 bases and V 3 bases, and 4 bases lay outside the gene matches. The CDR3 extends over 15 amino acids. The CDR3 DNA reads TGCGCCAGCAGCTGGGGACAGGGGACGAATTCACCCCTCCACTTT. It yields the protein CASSWGQGTNSPLHF.

V gene TRBV11-2 combines with J gene TRBJ2-7; no definite D call. CDR1 is SGHAT and CDR2 is FQNNGV in the germline V gene. Trimming shortened V by 1 base and J by 2 bases, and 9 bases separated the two germline ends. The CDR3 covers 14 residues. The CDR3 sequence is CASSLAAGTYEQYF. CDR3 bases: TGTGCCAGCAGCTTAGCGGCAGGAACCTACGAGCAGTACTTC.

The rearrangement uses TRBV2 and TRBJ1-1; tentative D call: TRBD1 (5 bases). The CDR3 contains 12 residues. The germline V gene has CDR1 SNHLY and CDR2 FYNNEI. Trimming stripped 4 bases from V and 9 bases from J, with 12 bases between. The CDR3 reads CASSGSGTQAFF. For the CDR3, the DNA is TGTGCCAGCAGTGGGTCGGGGACCCAAGCTTTCTTT.

V gene TRBV2 combines with J gene TRBJ2-7; 10 bases are a match to TRBD1. J lost 5 bases, V lost 4 bases, and 14 bases had no gene match. Germline values: CDR1 SNHLY, CDR2 FYNNEI. This CDR3 spans 17 amino acids. The CDR3 DNA sequence: TGTGCCAGCAGTGCACGAGGACCGGGACAGGGGAACCACGAGCAGTACTTC. It yields the protein CASSARGPGQGNHEQYF.

The chain links TRBV2 to TRBJ2-5; 15 bases align to TRBD2. CDR1 is SNHLY and CDR2 is FYNNEI in the germline V gene. This CDR3 contains 16 residues. Unmatched junction bases numbered 3, after V lost 5 bases and J lost 2 bases. The CDR3 coding sequence is TGTGCCAGCAGTACCGGGACTAGCGGGGGGCAAGAGACCCAGTACTTC. It encodes CASSTGTSGGQETQYF.